This TCR beta chain was profiled in a study of T cell responses to AZD1222 COVID-19 vaccine. Findings and limits, study-wide: The donor cohort was predominantly white British with a female majority, and clonal diversity may have been underestimated.

This CDR3 comprises 16 residues. Germline V gives CDR1 MDHEN, CDR2 SYDVKM. V lost 2 bases and J lost 0, with 8 bases in between. Comment on this clone: Its antigen remains unidentified.

Profiling relied on immunoSEQ multiplex PCR, and the TCRdb table lists in-frame clones only, not all of them. The table includes 150,000 to 200,000 clones, around 94% detected once. The input for sequencing was peripheral blood, taken on day 0 of AZD1222 vaccination. This chain joins TRBV28 and TRBJ2-6, with D tentatively TRBD1 or TRBD2 (6 bases each). The TCR was taken from an adult in good health. CDR3 in amino acids: CASSLGGGSGANVLTF. Written as DNA, the CDR3 is TGTGCCAGCAGTTTAGGAGGGGGCTCTGGGGCCAACGTCCTGACTTTC.